This is a list of T cell receptor beta chains from one sample in a study of OX40 agonist ivuxolimab in advanced cancers. This table comes from immunoSEQ multiplex PCR, and its TCRdb copy is limited to in-frame clones, with some not included. The sample includes some 79,000 clones, roughly 92% of them seen just once. Sample: CD4+ or CD8+ T cells sorted from blood, taken in a trial of the OX40 agonist ivuxolimab. All receptors come from an adult with an advanced solid tumor such as melanoma, head and neck, liver or kidney cancer. Each CDR3 is given with its conserved first and last residue. Each record gives: V gene, clone size, J gene, D gene, CDR3 DNA, CDR3 protein. The D gene is left open where the match is weak. The size field is filled for only some rows; it gives once, few, many or a size class.

TRBV19,.,TRBJ1-5,.,TGTGCCAGTAGTATACGGACAGATCGGGCACAGCCCCAGCATTTT,CASSIRTDRAQPQHF
TRBV9,.,TRBJ2-3,TRBD1,TGTGCCAGCAGCTCGGACAGGGTCACAGATACGCAGTATTTT,CASSSDRVTDTQYF
TRBV5-1,.,TRBJ2-3,TRBD2,TGCGCCAGCAGCTTGGGCGGGAGCGGTGGAACAGATACGCAGTATTTT,CASSLGGSGGTDTQYF
TRBV11-3,once,TRBJ2-4,TRBD2,TGTGCCAGCAGCTTTGGGACTAGTAAAAACATTCAGTACTTC,CASSFGTSKNIQYF
TRBV18,.,TRBJ2-7,TRBD2,TGTGCCAGCTCGCCGGGACTAGCGGGAGGATACGAGCAGTACTTC,CASSPGLAGGYEQYF
TRBV7-9,once,TRBJ2-1,.,TGTGCCAGCAGCTACCCCGGCCAGAGTACCAATGAGCAGTTCTTC,CASSYPGQSTNEQFF
TRBV12-5,once,TRBJ2-6,.,TGTGCTAGTGGGTTTGGGAGCTCTGGGGCCAACGTCCTGACTTTC,CASGFGSSGANVLTF
TRBV5-1,.,TRBJ1-1,.,TGCGCCAGCAGCTTGAGAGGTACAGGGTCGAACACTGAAGCTTTCTTT,CASSLRGTGSNTEAFF
TRBV7-9,.,TRBJ1-1,TRBD1,TGTGCCAGCAGCCCCCGACAGGGAAACACTGAAGCTTTCTTT,CASSPRQGNTEAFF
TRBV30,.,TRBJ1-5,.,TGTGCCTGGAGTGTAGCAGGGGTCCAGCCCCAGCATTTT,CAWSVAGVQPQHF
TRBV6-1,.,TRBJ1-1,.,TGTGCCAGCAGTGAGGAGGGCCCAAACACTGAAGCTTTCTTT,CASSEEGPNTEAFF
TRBV6-1,.,TRBJ1-2,TRBD1,TGTGCCAGCAGTGAAGGGCAGGGGGCAGATGGCTACACCTTC,CASSEGQGADGYTF
TRBV19,.,TRBJ1-2,.,TGTGCCAGTATCCCTCCGGGGAATAACTATGGCTACACCTTC,CASIPPGNNYGYTF
TRBV27,.,TRBJ1-1,TRBD1,TGTGCCAGCAGTCGGGACAGGGGGAATGAAGCTTTCTTT,CASSRDRGNEAFF
TRBV11-2,.,TRBJ1-5,TRBD1,TGTGCCAGCAGCGCAGGGACAGGGGGTCAGCCCCAGCATTTT,CASSAGTGGQPQHF
TRBV11-2,.,TRBJ2-7,TRBD2,TGTGCCAGCAGCTTAGCGGGGGGCTCCTACGAGCAGTACTTC,CASSLAGGSYEQYF
TRBV27,.,TRBJ2-1,TRBD2,TGTGCCAGCAGTCTTGAGACTAGCGGGACGTATATAGCCTACAATGAGCAGTTCTTC,CASSLETSGTYIAYNEQFF
TRBV4-1,.,TRBJ2-1,.,TGCGCCAGCAGCCAAGATCTGGCTGGGGGATACTACAATGAGCAGTTCTTC,CASSQDLAGGYYNEQFF
TRBV19,.,TRBJ2-5,TRBD2,TGTGCCAGTAGTTCGAGCGAACTAGCGGGATCAGAGACCCAGTACTTC,CASSSSELAGSETQYF
TRBV29-1,.,TRBJ2-3,TRBD2,TGCAGCGCCCTCAGCGGGCTAGCGGGAGCCGATTCGCCGTATTTT,CSALSGLAGADSPYF
TRBV19,.,TRBJ2-7,.,TGTGCCAGTTCCACCGCTGGGCAGGGGTACAACGAGCAGTACTTC,CASSTAGQGYNEQYF
TRBV4-2,.,TRBJ1-1,.,TGTGCCAGCAGCCAAGTTGACAGGCAGAACACTGAAGCTTTCTTT,CASSQVDRQNTEAFF
TRBV15,.,TRBJ2-6,.,TGTGCCACCAGCCGAGCCACAGTGGCTGGGGCCAACGTCCTGACTTTC,CATSRATVAGANVLTF
TRBV6-1,.,TRBJ1-5,TRBD1,TGTGCCGGCTCCCCGGGGACAGGCGTTCAGCCCCAGCATTTT,CAGSPGTGVQPQHF
TRBV6-1,.,TRBJ1-1,.,TGTGCCAGCACTTACCGAAGATACTTCTTT,CASTYRRYFF
TRBV2,once,TRBJ1-5,.,TGTGCCAGCACCCCAGGATTGGGCAATCAGCCCCAGCATTTT,CASTPGLGNQPQHF
TRBV5-1,.,TRBJ2-5,TRBD2,TGCGCCAGCAGCGCCACCGGACTAGCGGGAGGGTTGGAGACCCAGTACTTC,CASSATGLAGGLETQYF
TRBV27,.,TRBJ2-7,.,TGTGCCAGCAGTCAAACCTGGACAGCCTACGAGCAGTACTTC,CASSQTWTAYEQYF
TRBV6-6,.,TRBJ2-4,.,TGTGCCAGCAGTTACGGCACGACCTCGGGCAAAAACATTCAGTACTTC,CASSYGTTSGKNIQYF
TRBV7-9,.,TRBJ1-4,.,TGTGCCAGCAGCTTCGTAACCACAACTAATGAAAAACTGTTTTTT,CASSFVTTTNEKLFF
TRBV7-2,.,TRBJ1-4,.,TGTGCCAGCAGCTTTAACACAGCAACTAATGAAAAACTGTTTTTT,CASSFNTATNEKLFF
TRBV10-2,.,TRBJ2-2,TRBD2,TGCGCCAGCCGCACTAGCGTCGGCACCGGGGAGCTGTTTTTT,CASRTSVGTGELFF
TRBV5-1,.,TRBJ2-1,.,TGCGCCAGCAGCTTGGGGGGGACTGAGCAGTTCTTC,CASSLGGTEQFF
TRBV19,.,TRBJ2-2,.,TGTGCCAGTAGTATAGTCACCGGGGAGCTGTTTTTT,CASSIVTGELFF
TRBV7-8,.,TRBJ2-1,.,TGTGCCAGCAGCTTACGCTGGGAGGTCCACAATGAGCAGTTCTTC,CASSLRWEVHNEQFF
TRBV4-1,.,TRBJ1-6,.,TGCGCCAGCAGCCAACAGGCTCTGGGACCAGTTCATTCACCCCTCCACTTT,CASSQQALGPVHSPLHF
TRBV6-1,.,TRBJ1-4,TRBD1,TGTGCCAGCAGTGACAGGGGGCATAATAATGAAAAACTGTTTTTT,CASSDRGHNNEKLFF
TRBV19,.,TRBJ1-1,TRBD1,TGTGCCAGTAGTATAATAGGGACAGGTGGGAACACTGAAGCTTTCTTT,CASSIIGTGGNTEAFF